The T cell receptor beta chain under discussion was sequenced for a study of blood T cell repertoires in COVID-19. Study background: Collection of acute and convalescent COVID-19 samples took place in the United States, Italy and Spain. The analysed material was cDNA or gDNA that came from T cells, B-cell-depleted T cells, or PBMCs.

CDR3 length: 12 residues. Germline CDR1 SGHRS, CDR2 YFSETQ. Trimming took off 7 bases at V and 4 bases at J, with 11 bases between the two ends. How the authors handled the data: Reference gene primer amplification in the assay estimated nucleated cell counts. Here immunoSEQ multiplex PCR was the method, and the copy in TCRdb shows in-frame clones only, minus some. The V and J calls and clone size were taken over from that table, and D and trimming were inferred from the DNA. The repertoire includes about 120,000 clones, about 88% of them detected once, and over 1% sits in the top ten. The TCR originated in a woman at least 80 years old with acute or convalescent COVID-19. What was sequenced was peripheral blood. The chain employs TRBV5-1 and TRBJ1-2; D is uncertain. The CDR3 loop is CASALESYGYTF. As DNA, the CDR3 is TGCGCCAGCGCTCTCGAGTCCTATGGCTACACCTTC.